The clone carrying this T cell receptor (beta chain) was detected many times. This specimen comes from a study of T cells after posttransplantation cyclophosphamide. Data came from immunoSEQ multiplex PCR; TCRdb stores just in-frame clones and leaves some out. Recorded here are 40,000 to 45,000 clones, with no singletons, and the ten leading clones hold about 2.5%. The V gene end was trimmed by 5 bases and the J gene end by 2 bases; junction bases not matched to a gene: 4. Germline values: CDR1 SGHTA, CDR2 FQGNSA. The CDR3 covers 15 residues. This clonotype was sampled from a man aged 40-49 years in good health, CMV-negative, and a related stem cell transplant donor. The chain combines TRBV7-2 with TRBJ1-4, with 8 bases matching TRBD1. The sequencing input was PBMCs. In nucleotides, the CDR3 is TGTGCCAGCAGCACCCGGACAGGGACTAATGAAAAACTGTTTTTT. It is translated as CASSTRTGTNEKLFF.